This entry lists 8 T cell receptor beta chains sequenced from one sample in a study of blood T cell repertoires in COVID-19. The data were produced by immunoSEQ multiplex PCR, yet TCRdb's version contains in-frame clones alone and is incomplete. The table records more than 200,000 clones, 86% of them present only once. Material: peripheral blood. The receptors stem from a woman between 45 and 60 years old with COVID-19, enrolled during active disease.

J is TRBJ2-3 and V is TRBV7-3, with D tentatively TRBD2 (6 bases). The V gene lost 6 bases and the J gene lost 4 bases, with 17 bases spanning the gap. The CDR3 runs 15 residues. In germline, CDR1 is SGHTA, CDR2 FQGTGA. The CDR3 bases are TGTGCCAGCAGGGTTACGGCGGGGCCGGCAGATACGCAGTATTTT. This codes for CASRVTAGPADTQYF.

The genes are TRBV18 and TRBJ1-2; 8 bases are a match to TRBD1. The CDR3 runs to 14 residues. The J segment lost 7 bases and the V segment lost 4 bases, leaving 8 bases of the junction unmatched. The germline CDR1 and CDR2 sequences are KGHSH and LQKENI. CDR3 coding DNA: TGTGCCAGCTCACGGGACAGGTCGGCCGGTGGCTACACCTTC. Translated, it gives CASSRDRSAGGYTF.

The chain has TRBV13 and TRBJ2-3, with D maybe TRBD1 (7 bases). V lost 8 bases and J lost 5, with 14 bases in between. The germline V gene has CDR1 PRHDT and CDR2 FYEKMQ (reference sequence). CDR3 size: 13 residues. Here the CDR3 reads CASARGRGDTQYF. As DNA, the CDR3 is TGTGCCAGCGCTAGGGGGCGGGGAGATACGCAGTATTTT. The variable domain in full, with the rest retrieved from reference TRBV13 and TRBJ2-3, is AAGVIQSPRHLIKEKRETATLKCYPIPRHDTVYWYQQGPGQDPQFLISFYEKMQSDKGSIPDRFSAQQFSDYHSELNMSSLELGDSALYFCASARGRGDTQYFGPGTRLTVL.

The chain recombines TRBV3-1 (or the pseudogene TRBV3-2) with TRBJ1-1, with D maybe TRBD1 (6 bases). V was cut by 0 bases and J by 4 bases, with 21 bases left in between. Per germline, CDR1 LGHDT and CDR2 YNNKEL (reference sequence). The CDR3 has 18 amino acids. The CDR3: CASSQDLRLGGGATEAFF. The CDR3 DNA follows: TGTGCCAGCAGCCAAGATCTAAGATTAGGGGGGGGAGCCACTGAAGCTTTCTTT.

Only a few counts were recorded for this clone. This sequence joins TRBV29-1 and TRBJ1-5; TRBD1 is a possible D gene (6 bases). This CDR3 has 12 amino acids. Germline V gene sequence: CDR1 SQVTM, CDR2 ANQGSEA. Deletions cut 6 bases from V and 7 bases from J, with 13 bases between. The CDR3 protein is CSVRQAGQPQHF. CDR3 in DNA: TGCAGCGTGAGACAGGCAGGACAGCCCCAGCATTTT. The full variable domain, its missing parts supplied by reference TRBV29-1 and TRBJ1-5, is SAVISQKPSRDICQRGTSLTIQCQVDSQVTMMFWYRQQPGQSLTLIATANQGSEATYESGFVIDKFPISRPNLTFSTLTVSNMSPEDSSIYLCSVRQAGQPQHFGDGTRLSIL.

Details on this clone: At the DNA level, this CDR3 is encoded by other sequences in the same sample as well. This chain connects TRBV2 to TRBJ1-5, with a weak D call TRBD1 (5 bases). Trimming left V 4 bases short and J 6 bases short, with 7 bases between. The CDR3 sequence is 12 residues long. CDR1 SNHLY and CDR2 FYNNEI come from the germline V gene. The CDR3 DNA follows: TGTGCCAGCAGTGCGGGGGGTCAGCCCCAGCATTTT. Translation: CASSAGGQPQHF.

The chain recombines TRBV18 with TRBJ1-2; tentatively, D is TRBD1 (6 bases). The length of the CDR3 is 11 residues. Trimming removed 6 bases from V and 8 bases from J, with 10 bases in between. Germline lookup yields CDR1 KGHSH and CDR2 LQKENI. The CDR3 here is CASSLGQGYTF. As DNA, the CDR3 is TGTGCCAGCTCCCTCGGACAGGGCTACACCTTC.

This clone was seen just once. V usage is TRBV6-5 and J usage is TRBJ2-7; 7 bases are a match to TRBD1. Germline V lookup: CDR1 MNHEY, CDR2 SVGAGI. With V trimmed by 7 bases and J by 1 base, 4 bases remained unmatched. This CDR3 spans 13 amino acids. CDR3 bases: TGTGCCAGCAACAGGGGAGATTCCTACGAGCAGTACGTC. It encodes CASNRGDSYEQYV.